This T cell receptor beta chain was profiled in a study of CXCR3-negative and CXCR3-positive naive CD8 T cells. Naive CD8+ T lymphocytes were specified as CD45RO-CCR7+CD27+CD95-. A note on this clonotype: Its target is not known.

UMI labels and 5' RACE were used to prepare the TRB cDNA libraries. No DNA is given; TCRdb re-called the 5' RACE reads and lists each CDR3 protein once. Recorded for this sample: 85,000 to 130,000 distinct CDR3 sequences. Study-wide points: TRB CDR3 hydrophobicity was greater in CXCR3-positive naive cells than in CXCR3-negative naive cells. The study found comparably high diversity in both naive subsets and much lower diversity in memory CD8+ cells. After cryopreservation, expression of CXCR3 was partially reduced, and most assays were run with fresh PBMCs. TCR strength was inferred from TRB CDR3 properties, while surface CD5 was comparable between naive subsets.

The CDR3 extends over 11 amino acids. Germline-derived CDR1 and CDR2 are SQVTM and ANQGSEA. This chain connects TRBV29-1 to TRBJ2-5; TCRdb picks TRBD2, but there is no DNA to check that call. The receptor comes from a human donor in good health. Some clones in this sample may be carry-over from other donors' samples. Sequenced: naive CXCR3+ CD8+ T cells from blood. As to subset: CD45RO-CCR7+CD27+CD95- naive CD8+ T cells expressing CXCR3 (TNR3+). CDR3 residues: CSVDGEGTQYF.